These T cell receptor beta chains were read from a single sample in a study of blood T cell repertoires in COVID-19. Method: immunoSEQ multiplex PCR; TCRdb's copy keeps in-frame clones and lacks some. The repertoire holds some 670,000 clones, with about 90% as singletons. Sequenced: peripheral blood. These receptors were taken from a woman between 18 and 29 years old with acute or convalescent COVID-19. CDR3s include the opening cysteine and the closing phenylalanine or tryptophan. The D gene is left open where the match is weak. Expanded clones get a size class; other rows say once, few or many, or leave the size out.

J gene	clone size	V gene	D gene	CDR3 length	CDR3 DNA	CDR3 protein
TRBJ1-2	NA	TRBV19	TRBD1	15	TGTGCCAGTTGGGACAGGGCCAACTTAAACTATGGCTACACCTTC	CASWDRANLNYGYTF
TRBJ2-5	NA	TRBV4-2	TRBD2	18	TGTGCCAGCAGCCAAGATCCTAGTAGCGGGGGCCCCAGTGGGACCCAGTACTTC	CASSQDPSSGGPSGTQYF
TRBJ1-1	NA	TRBV10-3	TRBD1	16	TGTGCCATCAGTGAGTGGGACAGACTAATGAACACTGAAGCTTTCTTT	CAISEWDRLMNTEAFF
TRBJ2-4	NA	TRBV6-4	NA	13	TGTGCCAGCAGTGACTCCTCGGAAAACATTCAGTACTTC	CASSDSSENIQYF
TRBJ2-6	NA	TRBV2	TRBD1	19	TGTGCCAGCAGTGGCCCGGGGACAGGGCGCATCTCTGGGGCCAACGTCCTGACTTTC	CASSGPGTGRISGANVLTF
TRBJ2-7	NA	TRBV27	TRBD1	14	TGTGCCAGCAGTTTGATAGGGGGCCCCTACGAGCAGTACTTC	CASSLIGGPYEQYF
TRBJ2-2	NA	TRBV5-1	NA	17	TGCGCCAGCAGCTTGGCCCCTAGGATGGGAGACACCGGGGAGCTGTTTTTT	CASSLAPRMGDTGELFF
TRBJ1-3	NA	TRBV7-6	NA	14	TGTGCCAGCAGCTTAGGGACAGCTGGAAACACCATATATTTT	CASSLGTAGNTIYF
TRBJ1-5	once	TRBV2	TRBD1	14	TGTGCCAGCAGTTCCAGGGGGGGCAATCAGCCCCAGCATTTT	CASSSRGGNQPQHF
TRBJ2-7	NA	TRBV6-1	NA	14	TGTGCCAGCAGTGAAGGAGTGACAGTCTACGAGCAGTACTTC	CASSEGVTVYEQYF
TRBJ1-5	NA	TRBV7-9	NA	12	TGTGCCAGCAGCCTCGGTAATCAGCCCCAGCATTTT	CASSLGNQPQHF
TRBJ2-7	NA	TRBV18	NA	12	TGTGCCAGCTCACCCCACTCCTACGAGCAGTACTTC	CASSPHSYEQYF
TRBJ2-3	NA	TRBV28	NA	13	TGTGCCAGCAGTCCGGCCGGGGATCTGACGCAGTATTTT	CASSPAGDLTQYF
TRBJ1-3	NA	TRBV4-2	NA	17	TGTGCCAGCAGCCGGGCCCGTTCCTCTCTCTCTGGAAACACCATATATTTT	CASSRARSSLSGNTIYF
TRBJ2-7	NA	TRBV18	TRBD2	15	TGTGCCAGCTCGGCGGCGGGGGGACCTTACTACGAGCAGTACTTC	CASSAAGGPYYEQYF
TRBJ2-7	NA	TRBV19	NA	14	TGTGCCAGTAGCCCCTCGACAGGAGCCTACGAGCAGTACTTC	CASSPSTGAYEQYF
TRBJ1-6	NA	TRBV19	TRBD1	13	TGTGCCAGTGGGGACAGGGGGAATTCACCCCTCCACTTT	CASGDRGNSPLHF
TRBJ1-5	once	TRBV6-5	NA	16	TGTGCCAGCAGTTATAGTCCGTGCCCTTTTAATCAGCCCCAGCATTTT	CASSYSPCPFNQPQHF
TRBJ1-5	few	TRBV5-6	NA	15	TGTGCCAGCAGCTTGGGTCAGGGGCCCAATCAGCCCCAGCATTTT	CASSLGQGPNQPQHF
TRBJ1-1	once	TRBV5-4	TRBD1	14	TGTGCCAGCACCTTCGACAGGGTGACCACTGAAGCTTTCTTT	CASTFDRVTTEAFF
TRBJ1-1	NA	TRBV4-1	NA	17	TGCGCCAGCAGCCAAGACAGGGTCCCCCTCATGAACACTGAAGCTTTCTTT	CASSQDRVPLMNTEAFF
TRBJ2-2	NA	TRBV18	TRBD1	16	TGTGCCAGCTCGCAAAATGGACAGGACCTCACCGGGGAGCTGTTTTTT	CASSQNGQDLTGELFF
TRBJ2-1	NA	TRBV19	TRBD2	16	TGTGCCAGTAGCGGCCACGGGACTAGCGGCCTACATGAGCAGTTCTTC	CASSGHGTSGLHEQFF
TRBJ2-2	NA	TRBV4-1	TRBD2	17	TGCGCCAGCAGCCAAGTACTAGCGGGGCTAAACACCGGGGAGCTGTTTTTT	CASSQVLAGLNTGELFF
TRBJ1-2	NA	TRBV5-6	TRBD1	15	TGTGCCAGCAGCGTTAGGACAGGGGCTAACTATGGCTACACCTTC	CASSVRTGANYGYTF
TRBJ1-2	NA	TRBV18	NA	15	TGTGCCAGCTCACCACCTTCGGCAGGGTCCTATGGCTACACCTTC	CASSPPSAGSYGYTF
TRBJ1-2	once	TRBV2	NA	16	TGTGCCAGCAGTGAAAGGCCGGACAGCCACTTTTATGGCTACACCTTC	CASSERPDSHFYGYTF
TRBJ2-2	NA	TRBV6-4	NA	13	TGTGCCAGCAGTGAACAGTCCACCGGGGAGCTGTTTTTT	CASSEQSTGELFF
TRBJ1-6	NA	TRBV4-3	NA	15	TGCGCCAGCAGCCAAGAGGCAGTTAATAATTCACCCCTCCACTTT	CASSQEAVNNSPLHF
TRBJ1-1	once	TRBV29-1	TRBD1	14	TGCAGCGCCCGGACAGGGTCCCAGAACACTGAAGCTTTCTTT	CSARTGSQNTEAFF
TRBJ1-2	NA	TRBV30	TRBD1	16	TGTGCCTGGAGCTTACCTTTGGGACAGGGGAGAGGAGGCTACACCTTC	CAWSLPLGQGRGGYTF
TRBJ2-1	NA	TRBV7-9	NA	17	TGTGCCAGCAGCTCACCTAGACAGGTTAGCTCCTACAATGAGCAGTTCTTC	CASSSPRQVSSYNEQFF
TRBJ1-5	few	TRBV7-2	NA	15	TGTGCCAGCAGCTTGACGGGGGATGGCAATCAGCCCCAGCATTTT	CASSLTGDGNQPQHF
TRBJ2-7	NA	TRBV7-2	TRBD2	18	TGTGCCAGCAGCTTAGCCCGCCTAGCGGGGGGCCCCGCCTACGAGCAGTACTTC	CASSLARLAGGPAYEQYF
TRBJ1-1	NA	TRBV10-3	TRBD1	14	TGTGCCATCAGTGCCGGGACAGCCAACACTGAAGCTTTCTTT	CAISAGTANTEAFF
TRBJ1-1	NA	TRBV11-2	NA	15	TGTGCCAGCAGCTCAGGAGGAGGGCGGGATTACGAAGCTTTCTTT	CASSSGGGRDYEAFF
TRBJ1-4	NA	TRBV3-1/TRBV3-2	NA	12	TGTGCCAGCAGCCATCGGGGTGAAAAACTGTTTTTT	CASSHRGEKLFF
TRBJ2-1	NA	TRBV24-1	NA	14	TGTGCCACCAGTGACCCGACCGGGACACCACCTACTGTCTTC	CATSDPTGTPPTVF
TRBJ1-2	NA	TRBV6-5	NA	13	TGTGCCAGCAGTCCCGAAGACATCTATGGCTACACCTTC	CASSPEDIYGYTF
TRBJ1-5	NA	TRBV6-5	NA	14	TGTGCCAGCAGATCAACCTATAGCAATCAGCCCCAGCATTTT	CASRSTYSNQPQHF
TRBJ2-2	NA	TRBV9	NA	14	TGTGCCAGCAGCCAAGGGACTTCCACCGGGGAGCTGTTTTTT	CASSQGTSTGELFF
TRBJ1-1	NA	TRBV5-1	NA	17	TGCGCCAGCAGCACCTACGACAGACGGGTGGGGAACACTGAAGCTTTCTTT	CASSTYDRRVGNTEAFF
TRBJ1-1	NA	TRBV5-1	NA	15	TGCGCCAGCAGCTCCCGTTCTCGATCCAATCGGGGGGCTTTCTTT	CASSSRSRSNRGAFF
TRBJ2-2	few	TRBV19	NA	15	TGTGCCAGTAGTATTTTGTCTAGCTGGACCGGGGAGCTGTTTTTT	CASSILSSWTGELFF
TRBJ1-5	NA	TRBV10-3	NA	16	TGTGCCATCAGTGAGGGGAGGGGGTCAGGCAATCAGCCCCAGCATTTT	CAISEGRGSGNQPQHF
TRBJ1-3	NA	TRBV18	TRBD1	17	TGTGCCAGCTCACCAAGGGCGACAGGGGAGTCTGGAAACACCATATATTTT	CASSPRATGESGNTIYF
TRBJ2-1	NA	TRBV9	TRBD1	17	TGTGCCAGCAGCGTGACAAGCCGGGACAGGAGGTTCGGTGAGCAGTTCTTC	CASSVTSRDRRFGEQFF
TRBJ2-7	NA	TRBV6-5	TRBD1	15	TGTGCCAGCATCGAACCGGGACAGGGGGCTTTGGAGCAGTACTTC	CASIEPGQGALEQYF
TRBJ1-1	NA	TRBV7-9	NA	14	TGTGCCAGCAGCTTTCTATCAGGGAACACTGAAGCTTTCTTT	CASSFLSGNTEAFF
TRBJ2-7	NA	TRBV4-1	NA	15	TGCGCCAGCAGCCAAGCGGAGGGATACTCCTACGAGCAGTACTTC	CASSQAEGYSYEQYF
TRBJ1-2	NA	TRBV5-1	NA	14	TGCGCCAGCAGCTTCGCTCAGGTGGGCTATGGCTACACCTTC	CASSFAQVGYGYTF
TRBJ2-7	once	TRBV9	NA	15	TGTGCCAGCAGCCCCGGGACACAGCTTATCTACGAGCAGTACTTC	CASSPGTQLIYEQYF
TRBJ2-5	NA	TRBV27	TRBD1	16	TGTGCCAGCAGTACCCGACAGGGCTACTCGTCAGAGACCCAGTACTTC	CASSTRQGYSSETQYF
TRBJ1-6	few	TRBV9	NA	15	TGTGCCAGCAGCCCCCAGGGAACCTATAATTCACCCCTCCACTTT	CASSPQGTYNSPLHF
TRBJ1-1	few	TRBV12-5	NA	13	TGTGCTAGTGGTTTGGGAGAGGGCACTGAAGCTTTCTTT	CASGLGEGTEAFF
TRBJ1-1	NA	TRBV9	NA	14	TGTGCCAGCAGCGTAGACGAGGGGGACACTGAAGCTTTCTTT	CASSVDEGDTEAFF
TRBJ2-3	NA	TRBV4-2	NA	16	TGTGCCAGCAGCTCCCCCGGCGGCGGGGGCACAGATACGCAGTATTTT	CASSSPGGGGTDTQYF
TRBJ1-1	NA	TRBV29-1	NA	14	TGCAGCGTTGAAGATGGGGGGGCCGACACTGAAGCTTTCTTT	CSVEDGGADTEAFF
TRBJ2-7	NA	TRBV7-3	NA	12	TGTGCCAGCAGCTTAGGGGGCCGCGAGCAGTACTTC	CASSLGGREQYF
TRBJ1-2	NA	TRBV24-1	NA	12	TGTGCCACCAGTGATTTGGGCTGGAGCTTCACCTTC	CATSDLGWSFTF